Shown below are 16 T cell receptor beta chains from a single sample sequenced in a study of blood T cell repertoires in COVID-19. TCRdb's table, derived via immunoSEQ multiplex PCR, lists solely in-frame clones and lacks some. The sample has approximately 65,000 clones, approximately 90% seen once. Material: peripheral blood. The origin of the receptors is a woman between 18 and 30 years old with acute or convalescent COVID-19.

V and J are TRBV3-1 (or the pseudogene TRBV3-2) and TRBJ1-1; unclear D gene. Trimming removed 3 bases from V and 7 bases from J, with 6 bases in between. The CDR3 extends over 11 amino acids. Per the germline V gene, CDR1 is LGHDT and CDR2 is YNNKEL (reference sequence). CDR3 in amino acids: CASSQAGEAFF. CDR3 coding DNA: TGTGCCAGCAGCCAGGCGGGTGAAGCTTTCTTT.

V is TRBV5-5 and J is TRBJ2-7; tentatively, D is TRBD2 (7 bases). Germline V gene sequence: CDR1 SGHKS, CDR2 YYEKEE (reference sequence). Trimming pared 2 bases from V and 7 bases from J, leaving 25 bases between. This CDR3 is 17 amino acids long. The CDR3: CASSLGNSGTPLWEQYF. The CDR3 bases are TGTGCCAGCAGCTTAGGGAACAGCGGGACACCGCTGTGGGAGCAGTACTTC.

CDR3 coding DNA: TGTGCCAGCAGCTTAGCGGGGACAGAGAATCAGCCCCAGCATTTT. Residues: CASSLAGTENQPQHF. The V gene is TRBV7-8, the J gene TRBJ1-5; 7 nucleotides line up with TRBD1. The CDR3 loop spans 15 amino acids. Germline assignment: CDR1 SGHVS and CDR2 FQNEAQ. The V and J ends lost 0 bases and 4 bases, in that order; junction bases with no gene match: 3.

The chain combines TRBV29-1 with TRBJ1-1, with D possibly TRBD1 on 6 matching bases. The CDR3 sequence is 13 residues long. The germline gives CDR1 SQVTM, CDR2 ANQGSEA. Trimming removed 4 bases at V and 2 bases at J, with 11 bases between. CDR3 DNA: TGCAGCGTTGGGACAGATTCAAACACTGAAGCTTTCTTT. This gives the protein CSVGTDSNTEAFF.

The J gene is TRBJ1-1, the V gene TRBV21-1. TRBV21-1 is labeled a pseudogene. This CDR3 region has 17 residues. The CDR3 sequence: CASSKALFWGEDPEAFF. The CDR3 nucleotides are TGTGCCAGCAGCAAAGCGCTTTTTTGGGGGGAGGATCCTGAAGCTTTCTTT.

The chain has TRBV14 and TRBJ1-2; 7 positions match TRBD1. CDR1 is SGHDN and CDR2 is FVKESK in the germline V gene. Losses at the gene ends were 4 bases for V and 5 bases for J; bases not matched to a gene: 4. CDR3 length: 13 amino acids. CDR3 region: CASSPTGPYGYTF. The CDR3 DNA reads as TGTGCCAGCAGCCCGACAGGGCCTTATGGCTACACCTTC.

The V and J genes are TRBV10-2 and TRBJ1-3; tentatively, D is TRBD1 (6 bases). Trimming cost V 0 bases and J 2 bases, with 14 bases left between them. Per the germline V gene, CDR1 is WSHSY and CDR2 is SAAADI. The CDR3 loop spans 17 amino acids. The CDR3 protein is CASSESLYRAAGNTIYF. CDR3 sequence (DNA): TGCGCCAGCAGTGAGTCGTTGTACAGGGCTGCTGGAAACACCATATATTTT.

The CDR3 region has the DNA TGCAGCGCTGCCGGGACAGGGAATCCCAAGCAGTTCTTC. It encodes CSAAGTGNPKQFF. The chain joins TRBV29-1 to TRBJ2-1; 9 bases fit TRBD1. Germline lookup yields CDR1 SQVTM and CDR2 ANQGSEA. The CDR3 runs 13 residues. With V trimmed by 7 bases and J by 11 bases, 12 bases remained unmatched.

V usage is TRBV28 and J usage is TRBJ2-5, with D possibly matching TRBD1 (5 bases). The CDR3 contains 14 residues. Germline V gene data show CDR1 as MDHEN and CDR2 as SYDVKM. V lost 5 bases to trimming and J lost 5 bases, with 15 bases between them. CDR3 nucleotides: TGTGCCAGCAGTCTGGCCCGACAGTCGGAGACCCAGTACTTC. This translates into CASSLARQSETQYF.

The chain couples TRBV5-1 to TRBJ1-6; TRBD1 matches 8 bases. The CDR3 spans 15 residues. After removal of 3 bases from V and 7 bases from J, the junction contained 6 bases not matched to a gene. CDR1 is SGHRS and CDR2 is YFSETQ in the germline V gene. The CDR3 reads CASSSWGQDNSPLHF. In DNA form, the CDR3 reads TGCGCCAGCAGCTCTTGGGGACAGGACAATTCACCCCTCCACTTT.

About this clone itself: An end of the junction does not agree with germline; a read error may underlie this. This rearrangement joins TRBV30 to TRBJ1-5; possible D gene TRBD1, 6 bases. CDR1 is GTSNPN and CDR2 is SVGIG in the germline V gene (reference sequence). The CDR3 loop spans 13 amino acids. The CDR3 reads CVWSRDTTQPQHF. The CDR3, as DNA: TGTGTCTGGAGCAGGGACACCACCCAGCCCCAGCATTTT. Full variable domain (missing parts from reference TRBV30 and TRBJ1-5): SQTIHQWPATLVQPVGSPLSLECTVEGTSNPNLYWYRQAAGRGLQLLFYSVGIGQISSEVPQNLSASRPQDRQFILSSKKLLLSDSGFYLCVWSRDTTQPQHFGDGTRLSIL.

The V call is TRBV5-6, the J call TRBJ2-5; D is perhaps TRBD1 (6 bases). V shed 4 bases and J shed 1 base, with 20 bases lying between them. The germline V gene has CDR1 SGHDT and CDR2 YYEEEE. CDR3 length: 17 amino acids. CDR3 DNA: TGTGCCAGCAGCACCTACCTCTTACAGGGTTCCCAAGAGACCCAGTACTTC. It translates to CASSTYLLQGSQETQYF.

The rearrangement links TRBV11-2 to TRBJ1-2, with TRBD1 matching 7 bases. In germline, CDR1 is SGHAT, CDR2 FQNNGV. This CDR3 is built from 13 residues. The ends lost 6 bases at V and 3 bases at J; junction bases unmatched: 4. Here the CDR3 reads CASSYDRDYGYTF. CDR3 in DNA: TGTGCCAGCAGTTATGACAGGGACTATGGCTACACCTTC.

The chain carries TRBV7-2 and TRBJ1-2, with D perhaps matching TRBD1 (5 bases). Germline V gives CDR1 SGHTA, CDR2 FQGNSA. The CDR3 covers 16 residues. V was clipped by 5 bases and J by 4 bases, with 20 bases between them. This chain's CDR3 is CASSPSGVASIYGYTF. As DNA, the CDR3 is TGTGCCAGCAGCCCTTCGGGGGTCGCGTCCATCTATGGCTACACCTTC. Together with reference TRBV7-2 and TRBJ1-2, the CDR3 gives the full variable domain: GAGVSQSPSNKVTEKGKDVELRCDPISGHTALYWYRQSLGQGLEFLIYFQGNSAPDKSGLPSDRFSAERTGGSVSTLTIQRTQQEDSAVYLCASSPSGVASIYGYTFGSGTRLTVV.

The chain couples TRBV4-1 to TRBJ2-7; possibly TRBD1 for D (6 bases). CDR1 and CDR2 from the germline V gene are MGHRA and YSYEKL. Trimming removed 0 bases at V and 1 base at J, with 13 bases between. The CDR3 has 16 residues. CDR3 nucleotides: TGCGCCAGCAGCCAAGATGACAGGTCTGGTTCCTACGAGCAGTACTTC. Protein: CASSQDDRSGSYEQYF.

The chain is built from TRBV6-6 and TRBJ2-7, with 8 bases that match TRBD2. CDR3 length: 12 residues. The J segment lost 3 bases and the V segment lost 6 bases, leaving 1 base of the junction unmatched. Germline V gene data show CDR1 as MNHNY and CDR2 as SVGAGI (reference sequence). The DNA of the CDR3 is TGTGCCAGCAGCCGGGAGGGCTACGAGCAGTACTTC. Translated: CASSREGYEQYF.